These 16 T cell receptor beta chains were sequenced from one sample in a study of cytomegalovirus exposure and HLA in healthy donors. PCR used 60 Vbeta primers and 13 Jbeta primers. Data came from immunoSEQ multiplex PCR; TCRdb stores just in-frame clones and leaves some out. The table includes around 140,000 clones, approximately 77% detected once. The sequenced sample was PBMCs. The source is a woman aged 55-69 years in good health and CMV-seronegative.

The table lists this clone with a few counts. V is TRBV7-8 and J is TRBJ2-7; 7 nucleotides line up with TRBD2. CDR1 SGHVS and CDR2 FQNEAQ come from the germline V gene. The CDR3 contains 15 residues. V gave up 2 bases and J gave up 5 bases; unmatched junction bases: 9. The CDR3 spells CASSLSGLAVHEQYF. As DNA, the CDR3 is TGTGCCAGCAGCTTATCAGGTCTAGCGGTCCACGAGCAGTACTTC.

V usage is TRBV5-5 and J usage is TRBJ1-5, with D possibly being TRBD1 (6 bases). Germline lookup yields CDR1 SGHKS and CDR2 YYEKEE (reference sequence). This CDR3 comprises 15 residues. Trimming pared 0 bases from V and 2 bases from J, leaving 9 bases between. As DNA, the CDR3 is TGTGCCAGCAGCTTGGACAGGGCGGGCAATCAGCCCCAGCATTTT. This translates into CASSLDRAGNQPQHF.

V is TRBV19 and J is TRBJ2-7; TRBD1 matches 10 bases. J lost 3 bases, V lost 5 bases, and 4 bases had no gene match. The germline gives CDR1 LNHDA, CDR2 SQIVND (reference sequence). This CDR3 comprises 14 residues. Here the CDR3 reads CASSSGQGGYEQYF. The CDR3 bases are TGTGCCAGTAGTTCCGGACAGGGGGGCTACGAGCAGTACTTC.

This clone was detected a few times. The chain combines TRBV7-9 with TRBJ1-1; D is uncertain. Between the trimmed V and J ends, which lost 2 bases and 2 bases, there was a span of 9 bases. There are 14 residues in the CDR3. The V gene's germline CDR1 is SEHNR and CDR2 FQNEAQ (reference sequence). CDR3 protein: CASSLSTRNTEAFF. The CDR3 DNA is TGTGCCAGCAGCTTATCCACGAGAAACACTGAAGCTTTCTTT.

This clone was counted only a few times. The V call is TRBV6-5, the J call TRBJ2-5; D possibly corresponds to TRBD1 (5 bases). The germline V gene encodes CDR1 MNHEY and CDR2 SVGAGI. V was cut by 5 bases and J by 1 base, with 8 bases left in between. The CDR3 extends over 13 amino acids. In DNA form, the CDR3 reads TGTGCCAGCAGTCGAACAGGCCAAGAGACCCAGTACTTC. Translated: CASSRTGQETQYF.

The chain employs TRBV6-4 and TRBJ2-3; D possibly corresponds to TRBD1 (5 bases). The germline gives CDR1 MRHNA, CDR2 SNTAGT. CDR3 length: 13 amino acids. V lost 10 bases to trimming and J lost 2 bases, with 13 bases between them. The CDR3 region is CATSDRYTDTQYF. The CDR3 DNA reads as TGTGCCACCTCTGACAGATACACAGATACGCAGTATTTT.

This sequence joins TRBV4-1 and TRBJ2-5, with 8 bases lining up with TRBD1. V trimming: 3 bases; J trimming: 5 bases; junction bases outside the gene matches: 8. Germline V gene sequence: CDR1 MGHRA, CDR2 YSYEKL. This CDR3 region has 15 residues. CDR3: CASSQDRAQWETQYF. CDR3 DNA sequence: TGCGCCAGCAGCCAGGACAGGGCCCAATGGGAGACCCAGTACTTC.

The CDR3 bases are TGTGCCAGCAGTTTTGGGGACTTTATGAGGACCGGGGAGCTGTTTTTT. Protein product: CASSFGDFMRTGELFF. The J gene is TRBJ2-2, the V gene TRBV27, with D possibly TRBD2 on 6 matching bases. Trimming took 3 bases from V and 5 from J, leaving 16 bases between them. The CDR3 runs 16 residues. Germline V gene lookup returns CDR1 MNHEY and CDR2 SMNVEV (reference sequence).

With regard to this clone: The junction does not match germline at one end; this may be a read error. This rearrangement joins TRBV7-7 to TRBJ2-1; 7 bases fit TRBD1. The CDR3 spans 14 residues. The germline V gene has CDR1 SSHAT and CDR2 FNYEAQ (reference sequence). The CDR3: CASSARQGAVEQFF. The DNA for the CDR3 is TGTGCTAGCAGCGCTAGACAGGGAGCAGTTGAGCAGTTCTTC. The full variable domain, with the rest looked up from reference TRBV7-7 and TRBJ2-1, is GAGVSQSPRYKVTKRGQDVTLRCDPISSHATLYWYQQALGQGPEFLTYFNYEAQPDKSGLPSDRFSAERPEGSISTLTIQRTEQRDSAMYRCASSARQGAVEQFFGPGTRLTVL.

DNA for the CDR3: TGTGCCAGCAGCGTAGGTAAGCGGAGTACCCAAGAGACCCAGTACTTC. This translates into CASSVGKRSTQETQYF. V usage is TRBV9 and J usage is TRBJ2-5; TRBD2 might be the D (5 bases). The V gene's germline CDR1 is SGDLS and CDR2 YYNGEE. This CDR3 region has 16 residues. Between the trimmed V and J ends, which lost 0 bases and 1 base, there was a span of 13 bases.

The V call is TRBV30, the J call TRBJ2-1; 9 bases agree with TRBD2. The CDR3 length is 16 residues. Trimming removed 2 bases from V and 5 bases from J; junction bases left unmatched: 10. The germline gives CDR1 GTSNPN, CDR2 SVGIG (reference sequence). The CDR3 bases are TGTGCCTGGAGTCGATTACGGACTAGCGTGAACAATGAGCAGTTCTTC. Translated, it gives CAWSRLRTSVNNEQFF.

The sample holds a few counts of this clone. The chain employs TRBV28 and TRBJ2-3; TRBD2 matches 11 bases. The V segment lost 8 bases and the J segment 5 bases; nucleotides outside the gene matches: 9. Germline CDR1 reads MDHEN; CDR2 reads SYDVKM. CDR3 length equals 15 residues. CDR3 sequence: CASVSPSGGRDTQYF. For the CDR3, the DNA is TGTGCCAGCGTATCTCCTAGCGGGGGGAGAGATACGCAGTATTTT.

This rearrangement joins TRBV10-2 to TRBJ1-1, with TRBD1 identical over 7 bases. This CDR3 has 14 residues. CDR1 is WSHSY and CDR2 is SAAADI in the germline V gene. With 8 bases clipped from V and 1 base from J, the junction kept 7 bases outside the gene matches. The CDR3 DNA reads TGCGCCAGCGCGGGCAGGGGGTCGAACACTGAAGCTTTCTTT. The encoded protein is CASAGRGSNTEAFF.

The sample holds a few counts of this clone. This chain joins TRBV18 and TRBJ1-2; the D is unclear. Trimming shortened V by 1 base and J by 3 bases, and 12 bases separated the two germline ends. The CDR3 spans 15 residues. From germline, CDR1 is KGHSH and CDR2 LQKENI. The CDR3 reads CASSPRIEGDYGYTF. CDR3 sequence (DNA): TGTGCCAGCTCACCACGGATCGAGGGAGACTATGGCTACACCTTC.

The V and J genes are TRBV5-1 and TRBJ2-2, with D perhaps matching TRBD1 (5 bases). CDR1 is SGHRS and CDR2 is YFSETQ in the germline V gene. The CDR3 length is 16 residues. Trimming pared 0 bases from V and 1 base from J, leaving 10 bases between. The CDR3 nucleotides read TGCGCCAGCAGCTTGGGGCCCCAGGGGAACACCGGGGAGCTGTTTTTT. As protein: CASSLGPQGNTGELFF.

This clone showed up just once. V usage is TRBV5-6 and J usage is TRBJ2-2, with D possibly being TRBD1 (6 bases). Trimming took off 7 bases at V and 0 bases at J, with 22 bases between the two ends. The CDR3 totals 18 residues. Per the germline V gene, CDR1 is SGHDT and CDR2 is YYEEEE. The DNA for the CDR3 is TGTGCCAGCCTTACTATGTACAGGACAGTGGCGAACACCGGGGAGCTGTTTTTT. Translating it yields CASLTMYRTVANTGELFF.